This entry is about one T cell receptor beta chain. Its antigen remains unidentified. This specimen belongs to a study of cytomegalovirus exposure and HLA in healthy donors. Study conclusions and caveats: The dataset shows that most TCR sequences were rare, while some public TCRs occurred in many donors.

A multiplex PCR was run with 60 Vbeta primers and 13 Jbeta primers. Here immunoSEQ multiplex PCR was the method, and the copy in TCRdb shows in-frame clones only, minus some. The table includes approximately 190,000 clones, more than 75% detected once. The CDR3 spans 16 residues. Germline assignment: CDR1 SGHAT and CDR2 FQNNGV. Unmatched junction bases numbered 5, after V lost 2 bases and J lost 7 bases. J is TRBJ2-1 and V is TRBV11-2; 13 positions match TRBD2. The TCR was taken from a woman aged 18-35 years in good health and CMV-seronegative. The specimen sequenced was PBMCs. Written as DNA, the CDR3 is TGTGCCAGCAGCTTATCCGGGACTAGCGGGGTGAATGAGCAGTTCTTC. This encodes CASSLSGTSGVNEQFF.